This is a list of T cell receptor beta chains from one sample in a study of control samples from healthy donors and cancer patients. TCRdb's table, derived via immunoSEQ multiplex PCR, lists solely in-frame clones and lacks some. The sample includes some 99,000 clones, about 89% of them seen just once. Sequencing used blood. The receptors were sampled from a woman aged 45-65 years in good health. CDR3s include the opening cysteine and the closing phenylalanine or tryptophan. A D gene is named only where the DNA matches it firmly. The size of a clone is reported for some rows only, either as once, few or many, or as a class for expanded clones.

length	V	D	size	J	CDR3	DNA
16	TRBV19	-	-	TRBJ1-3	CASSIGVARAGNTIYF	TGTGCCAGTAGTATCGGTGTGGCTAGAGCTGGAAACACCATATATTTT
15	TRBV19	-	few	TRBJ2-2	CASRRGALTTGELFF	TGTGCCAGTAGGCGGGGAGCTCTGACCACCGGGGAGCTGTTTTTT
15	TRBV7-6	TRBD1	-	TRBJ1-5	CASSLGAGGDQPQHF	TGTGCCAGCAGCTTAGGGGCAGGGGGAGATCAGCCCCAGCATTTT
16	TRBV19	-	-	TRBJ2-3	CASSIGGGPPGDTQYF	TGTGCCAGTAGTATAGGTGGGGGCCCTCCCGGAGATACGCAGTATTTT
13	TRBV27	-	-	TRBJ2-7	CASSLTGSYEQYF	TGTGCCAGCAGTCTAACAGGGTCCTACGAGCAGTACTTC
17	TRBV5-6	TRBD1	once	TRBJ2-7	CASSLLGVGTGSYEQYF	TGTGCCAGCAGCCTCCTTGGGGTCGGGACAGGGTCCTACGAGCAGTACTTC
14	TRBV7-9	-	once	TRBJ2-5	CASSLVTEGETQYF	TGTGCCAGCAGCTTAGTTACCGAGGGGGAGACCCAGTACTTC
16	TRBV21-1	-	-	TRBJ1-6	CASSKALGVDNSPLHF	TGTGCCAGCAGCAAAGCGCTGGGGGTGGATAATTCACCCCTCCACTTT
14	TRBV29-1	TRBD1	-	TRBJ1-2	CSSSPGTGGYGYTF	TGCAGCTCCAGTCCCGGGACAGGGGGCTATGGCTACACCTTC
12	TRBV10-3	-	-	TRBJ1-1	CANRGVNTEAFF	TGTGCCAATCGAGGGGTGAACACTGAAGCTTTCTTT
12	TRBV27	TRBD2	-	TRBJ2-7	CASSFGGSEQYF	TGTGCCAGCAGTTTCGGCGGGAGCGAGCAGTACTTC
15	TRBV5-4	-	-	TRBJ1-4	CASSSIGSEGEKLFF	TGTGCCAGCAGTTCGATTGGGTCGGAGGGAGAAAAACTGTTTTTT
14	TRBV5-1	TRBD1	once	TRBJ2-1	CASSSGTGRDEQFF	TGCGCCAGCAGCTCTGGGACAGGGCGGGATGAGCAGTTCTTC
13	TRBV18	-	-	TRBJ1-1	CASSPPRGGEAFF	TGTGCCAGCTCACCGCCCAGGGGAGGTGAAGCTTTCTTT
14	TRBV9	-	-	TRBJ2-7	CASSVTRNGYEQYF	TGTGCCAGCAGCGTAACTAGGAATGGGTACGAGCAGTACTTC
13	TRBV18	-	-	TRBJ1-4	CASSRDGREKLFF	TGTGCCAGCTCAAGGGACGGGAGAGAAAAACTGTTTTTT
14	TRBV9	-	once	TRBJ2-1	CASSGGSSYNEQFF	TGTGCCAGCAGTGGGGGGAGCTCCTACAATGAGCAGTTCTTC
13	TRBV5-1	-	-	TRBJ2-6	CASSMPGANVLTF	TGCGCCAGCAGCATGCCTGGGGCCAACGTCCTGACTTTC
15	TRBV27	-	-	TRBJ2-7	CASSLIGVSSYEQYF	TGTGCCAGCAGTTTAATCGGTGTGAGCTCCTACGAGCAGTACTTC
16	TRBV6-6	-	-	TRBJ1-4	CASSYAGGRWDEKLFF	TGTGCCAGCAGTTATGCCGGGGGCCGGTGGGATGAAAAACTGTTTTTT
13	TRBV5-5	TRBD1	-	TRBJ1-5	CASRLQGNQPQHF	TGTGCCAGCAGGCTACAGGGGAATCAGCCCCAGCATTTT
13	TRBV4-1	-	-	TRBJ1-5	CASSQDYEEPQHF	TGCGCCAGCAGCCAAGATTACGAAGAGCCCCAGCATTTT
15	TRBV27	-	once	TRBJ1-2	CASSLSSGKIYGYTF	TGTGCCAGCAGTTTATCGTCGGGTAAGATCTATGGCTACACCTTC
14	TRBV4-2	TRBD1	-	TRBJ1-5	CASSQYTGAGPQHF	TGTGCCAGCAGCCAATATACAGGGGCTGGGCCCCAGCATTTT
11	TRBV7-2	-	once	TRBJ2-5	CASSPLETQYF	TGTGCCAGCAGCCCCCTAGAGACCCAGTACTTC
15	TRBV7-2	-	-	TRBJ1-2	CASSLAGTRDYGYTF	TGTGCCAGCAGCTTAGCCGGGACAAGGGACTATGGCTACACCTTC
15	TRBV7-3	-	-	TRBJ1-6	CASSLGPSYNSPLHF	TGTGCCAGCAGCTTAGGCCCCTCCTATAATTCACCCCTCCACTTT
14	TRBV15	-	-	TRBJ2-5	CATSRVWTQETQYF	TGTGCCACCAGCAGAGTTTGGACCCAAGAGACCCAGTACTTC
13	TRBV4-2	-	few	TRBJ1-2	CASSQDVMNSYTF	TGTGCCAGCAGCCAAGACGTTATGAATAGCTACACCTTC
13	TRBV11-2	-	few	TRBJ2-4	CASSADPGNIQYF	TGTGCCAGCAGCGCGGACCCGGGTAACATTCAGTACTTC
15	TRBV7-9	-	-	TRBJ1-3	CASRPAAGPGNTIYF	TGTGCCAGCAGGCCAGCGGCAGGGCCTGGAAACACCATATATTTT
17	TRBV6-1	TRBD1	-	TRBJ2-7	CASSELGGQGSFYEQYF	TGTGCCAGCAGTGAATTGGGCGGACAGGGTAGTTTCTACGAGCAGTACTTC
15	TRBV4-3	-	-	TRBJ1-4	CASSQDGTPDRKLFF	TGCGCCAGCAGCCAAGATGGGACTCCTGACAGAAAACTGTTTTTT
15	TRBV5-4	TRBD1	-	TRBJ2-3	CASSLHQGQVDTQYF	TGTGCCAGCAGCTTACATCAGGGACAGGTAGATACGCAGTATTTT
15	TRBV18	-	-	TRBJ1-4	CASSFSPGRPEKLFF	TGTGCCAGCTCATTTTCGCCGGGGCGACCCGAAAAACTGTTTTTT
14	TRBV18	TRBD1	-	TRBJ1-1	CASWPGQGWTEAFF	TGTGCCAGCTGGCCGGGACAGGGGTGGACTGAAGCTTTCTTT
18	TRBV4-1	-	-	TRBJ1-4	CASSQDFLARGGNEKLFF	TGCGCCAGCAGCCAAGATTTCTTAGCCAGGGGCGGCAATGAAAAACTGTTTTTT
14	TRBV11-3	-	-	TRBJ2-1	CASSFGGSINEQFF	TGTGCCAGCAGCTTTGGGGGCAGCATAAATGAGCAGTTCTTC
14	TRBV6-6	-	-	TRBJ2-1	CASSQGSSYNEQFF	TGTGCCAGCAGTCAGGGTAGTTCCTACAATGAGCAGTTCTTC
11	TRBV7-9	-	few	TRBJ1-3	CASSPQNTIYF	TGTGCCAGCAGCCCTCAGAACACCATATATTTT
14	TRBV25-1	-	-	TRBJ2-5	CASSGRRLGQTQYF	TGTGCCAGCAGTGGTCGTAGGTTGGGTCAGACCCAGTACTTC
14	TRBV27	-	-	TRBJ1-5	CASSLGVGNQPQHF	TGTGCCAGCAGTTTAGGAGTGGGGAATCAGCCCCAGCATTTT
19	TRBV11-2	-	-	TRBJ2-7	CASSLDNPLGRFTSYEQYF	TGTGCCAGCAGCTTAGATAACCCCCTGGGACGCTTCACCTCCTACGAGCAGTACTTC
13	TRBV30	-	-	TRBJ2-3	CAWLYRVGDTQYF	TGTGCCTGGTTATACAGGGTTGGGGATACGCAGTATTTT
13	TRBV28	-	few	TRBJ1-2	CASSLNPPHGYTF	TGTGCCAGCAGCCTAAACCCCCCTCATGGCTACACCTTC
16	TRBV14	TRBD1	-	TRBJ1-4	CASSRGLQGANEKLFF	TGTGCCAGCAGCCGCGGACTTCAGGGGGCTAATGAAAAACTGTTTTTT
17	TRBV5-4	-	-	TRBJ1-2	CASSLGGTHRYLWGYTF	TGTGCCAGCAGCTTGGGGGGCACCCACAGGTACCTATGGGGCTACACCTTC
16	TRBV12-5	TRBD1	-	TRBJ1-5	CASGWGDRGGAQPQHF	TGTGCTAGTGGTTGGGGGGACAGGGGGGGCGCTCAGCCCCAGCATTTT